This T cell receptor beta chain is from a study of blood T cell repertoires in COVID-19. At the level of the study: Both acute and convalescent COVID-19 samples were obtained from the United States, Italy and Spain. From T cells, B-cell-depleted T cells, or PBMCs came the material, which was cDNA or gDNA.

One Seattle source followed patients from active infection through their disease course. The method was immunoSEQ multiplex PCR; TCRdb's version includes in-frame clones alone and lacks a portion of them. The data contain fewer than 300,000 clones, less than 90% of them singletons. This clone has more than one count but fewer than ten. The CDR3 contains 13 residues. Germline CDR1 GTSNPN, CDR2 SVGIG (reference sequence). The ends were cut back, 4 bases at V and 2 bases at J, with 8 bases in the middle. The rearrangement uses TRBV30 and TRBJ2-2, with D possibly being TRBD1 (6 bases). The source is a woman in her 30s with COVID-19, enrolled during active disease. The material sequenced was peripheral blood. CDR3: CAWTGANTGELFF. In nucleotides, the CDR3 is TGTGCCTGGACAGGGGCCAACACCGGGGAGCTGTTTTTT.